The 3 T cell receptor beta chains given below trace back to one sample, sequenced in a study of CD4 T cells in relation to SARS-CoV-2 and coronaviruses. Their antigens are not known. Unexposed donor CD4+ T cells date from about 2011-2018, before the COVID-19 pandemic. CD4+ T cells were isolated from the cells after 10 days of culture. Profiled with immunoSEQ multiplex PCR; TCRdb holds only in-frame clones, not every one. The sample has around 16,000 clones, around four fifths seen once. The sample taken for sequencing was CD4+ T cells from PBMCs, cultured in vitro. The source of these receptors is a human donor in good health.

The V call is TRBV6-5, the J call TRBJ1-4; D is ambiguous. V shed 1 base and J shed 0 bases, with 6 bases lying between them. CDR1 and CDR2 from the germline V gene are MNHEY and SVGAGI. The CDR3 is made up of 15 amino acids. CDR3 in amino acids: CASSYFGATNEKLFF. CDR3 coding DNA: TGTGCCAGCAGTTACTTCGGAGCAACTAATGAAAAACTGTTTTTT.

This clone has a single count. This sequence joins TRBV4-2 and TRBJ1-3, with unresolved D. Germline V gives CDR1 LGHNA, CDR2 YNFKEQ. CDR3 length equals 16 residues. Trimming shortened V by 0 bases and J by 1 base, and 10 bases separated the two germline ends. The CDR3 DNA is TGTGCCAGCAGCCAAGATTTTGGCCAGTCTGGAAACACCATATATTTT. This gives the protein CASSQDFGQSGNTIYF.

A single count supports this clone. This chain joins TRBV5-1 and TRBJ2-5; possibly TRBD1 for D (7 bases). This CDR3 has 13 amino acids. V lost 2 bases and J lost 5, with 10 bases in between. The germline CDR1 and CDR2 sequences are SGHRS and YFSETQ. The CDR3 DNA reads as TGCGCCAGCAGCTTACAGGGGAGGGAGACCCAGTACTTC. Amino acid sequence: CASSLQGRETQYF.